The source of this T cell receptor beta chain is a study of blood T cell repertoires in COVID-19. Using immunoSEQ multiplex PCR, the repertoire was profiled, and TCRdb retains in-frame clones only, with some absent. The profile shows about 75,000 clones, under 90% of them singletons. Germline assignment: CDR1 MNHEY and CDR2 SVGEGT. V was cut by 3 bases and J by 5 bases, with 10 bases left in between. There are 13 residues in the CDR3. The sample comprised peripheral blood. This sequence originates from a human donor in a cohort sampled during active COVID-19. The V gene is TRBV6-2 or TRBV6-3, the J gene TRBJ1-1; D is uncertain. CDR3 residues: CASSYRVSTEAFF. The CDR3 DNA is TGTGCCAGCAGTTATCGGGTTTCGACTGAAGCTTTCTTT.